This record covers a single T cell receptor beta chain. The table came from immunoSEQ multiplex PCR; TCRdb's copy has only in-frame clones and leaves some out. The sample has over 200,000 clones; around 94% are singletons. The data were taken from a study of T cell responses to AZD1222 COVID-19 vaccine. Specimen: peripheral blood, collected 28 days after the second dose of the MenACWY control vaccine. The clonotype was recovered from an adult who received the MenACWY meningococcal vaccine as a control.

This CDR3 reads CAWNTGTGVWTQYF. The CDR3 region has the DNA TGTGCCTGGAACACCGGGACAGGGGTGTGGACCCAGTACTTC. This sequence joins TRBV30 and TRBJ2-5; 10 nucleotides match TRBD1. This CDR3 contains 14 residues. V trimming: 4 bases; J trimming: 7 bases; junction bases outside the gene matches: 9. The V gene's germline CDR1 is GTSNPN and CDR2 SVGIG (reference sequence).